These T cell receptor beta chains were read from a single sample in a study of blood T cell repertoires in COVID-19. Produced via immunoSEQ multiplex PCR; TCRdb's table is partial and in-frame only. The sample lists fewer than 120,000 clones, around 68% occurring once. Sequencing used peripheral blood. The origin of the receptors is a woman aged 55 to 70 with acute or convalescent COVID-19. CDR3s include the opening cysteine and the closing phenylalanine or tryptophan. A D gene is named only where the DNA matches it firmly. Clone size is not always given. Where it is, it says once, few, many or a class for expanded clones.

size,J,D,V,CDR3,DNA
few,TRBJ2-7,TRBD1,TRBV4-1,CASSQMDRGLDEQYF,TGCGCCAGCAGCCAGATGGACAGGGGGCTCGACGAGCAGTACTTC
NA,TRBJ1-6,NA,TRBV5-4,CASSLTQGNSPLHF,TGTGCCAGCAGCTTGACGCAGGGTAATTCACCCCTCCACTTT
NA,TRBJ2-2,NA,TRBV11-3,CASSLSLTGDLSGELFF,TGTGCCAGCAGCTTATCCCTTACGGGAGATTTGTCCGGGGAGCTGTTTTTT
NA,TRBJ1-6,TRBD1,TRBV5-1,CASSLSGTDNSPLHF,TGCGCCAGCAGCCTCTCCGGGACAGATAATTCACCCCTCCACTTT
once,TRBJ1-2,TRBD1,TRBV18,CASSRDRLFNGYTF,TGTGCCAGCTCACGGGACAGGCTGTTCAATGGCTACACCTTC
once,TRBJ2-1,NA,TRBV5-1,CASSLGRSSYNEQFF,TGCGCCAGCAGCTTGGGCAGAAGTTCCTACAATGAGCAGTTCTTC
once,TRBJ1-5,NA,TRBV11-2,CASSLDRSGNQPQHF,TGTGCCAGCAGCTTAGACAGGTCAGGCAATCAGCCCCAGCATTTT
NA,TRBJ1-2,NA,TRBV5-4,CASSPRGGLYGYTF,TGTGCCAGCAGCCCTAGGGGAGGATTGTATGGCTACACCTTC
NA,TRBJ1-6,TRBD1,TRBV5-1,CASSLTGEYRSPLHF,TGCGCCAGCAGCCTGACAGGGGAGTATCGGTCACCCCTCCACTTT
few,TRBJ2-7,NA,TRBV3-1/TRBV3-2,CASSQDANYEQYF,TGTGCCAGCAGCCAAGATGCTAACTACGAGCAGTACTTC
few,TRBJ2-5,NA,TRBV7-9,CASSPTAGVKTQYF,TGTGCCAGCAGCCCAACGGCAGGGGTAAAGACCCAGTACTTC
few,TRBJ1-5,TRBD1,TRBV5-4,CASSLDRGSTQPQHF,TGTGCCAGCAGCTTAGACAGGGGTAGTACTCAGCCCCAGCATTTT
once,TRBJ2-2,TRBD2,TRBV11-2,CASNSAGTNTGELFF,TGTGCCAGCAATTCAGCGGGGACGAACACCGGGGAGCTGTTTTTT
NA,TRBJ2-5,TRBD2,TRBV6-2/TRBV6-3,CASSSGSGGLRRETQYF,TGTGCCAGCAGCTCCGGTAGCGGGGGTCTTAGGAGGGAGACCCAGTACTTC
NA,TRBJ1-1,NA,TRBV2,CASTGINTEAFF,TGTGCCAGCACCGGGATCAACACTGAAGCTTTCTTT
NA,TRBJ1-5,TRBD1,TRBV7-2,CASSPRGVNQPQHF,TGTGCCAGCAGCCCCAGGGGGGTTAATCAGCCCCAGCATTTT
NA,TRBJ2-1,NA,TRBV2,CAGAGGSYNEQFF,TGTGCCGGAGCCGGGGGAAGCTACAATGAGCAGTTCTTC
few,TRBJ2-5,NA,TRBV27,CASRQAGALKGETQYF,TGTGCCAGCAGACAGGCAGGCGCCTTAAAGGGGGAGACCCAGTACTTC
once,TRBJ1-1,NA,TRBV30,CAWSVRQLNTEAFF,TGTGCCTGGAGTGTACGACAGCTGAACACTGAAGCTTTCTTT
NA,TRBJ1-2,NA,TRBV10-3,CAISAATLYGYTF,TGTGCCATCAGCGCCGCGACACTTTATGGCTACACCTTC
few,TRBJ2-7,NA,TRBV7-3,CASSLTPGKPYEQYF,TGTGCCAGCAGCTTAACCCCAGGGAAACCCTACGAGCAGTACTTC
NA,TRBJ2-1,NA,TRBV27,CASSLSFGGRNNEQFF,TGTGCCAGCAGTTTATCTTTCGGGGGGCGCAACAATGAGCAGTTCTTC
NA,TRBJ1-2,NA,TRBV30,CAWSVLVGDGYTF,TGTGCCTGGAGTGTACTGGTAGGGGATGGCTACACCTTC
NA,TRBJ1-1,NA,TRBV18,CASSTAISMNTEAFF,TGTGCCAGCTCGACAGCCATATCGATGAACACTGAAGCTTTCTTT
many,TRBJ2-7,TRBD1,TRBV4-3,CASSQERTGIYEQYF,TGCGCCAGCAGCCAAGAGAGGACAGGGATCTACGAGCAGTACTTC
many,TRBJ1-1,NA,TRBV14,CASSQGTGYMNTEAFF,TGTGCCAGCAGCCAAGGAACAGGGTACATGAACACTGAAGCTTTCTTT
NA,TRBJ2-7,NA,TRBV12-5,CASAVEGEQYF,TGTGCTAGTGCCGTGGAGGGCGAGCAGTACTTC
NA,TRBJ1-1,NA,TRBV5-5,CASSSQGNTEAFF,TGTGCCAGCAGCTCGCAGGGGAACACTGAAGCTTTCTTT
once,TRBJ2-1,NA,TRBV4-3,CASSPSTGVNEQFF,TGCGCCAGCAGCCCTTCCACCGGGGTCAATGAGCAGTTCTTC
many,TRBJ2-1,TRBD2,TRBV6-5,CASSSGSGGPSGQFF,TGTGCCAGCAGTAGCGGAAGCGGGGGCCCCTCGGGGCAGTTCTTC
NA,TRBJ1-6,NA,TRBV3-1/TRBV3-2,CASSQETVRGGPLHF,TGTGCCAGCAGCCAGGAGACCGTGCGGGGCGGACCCCTCCACTTT